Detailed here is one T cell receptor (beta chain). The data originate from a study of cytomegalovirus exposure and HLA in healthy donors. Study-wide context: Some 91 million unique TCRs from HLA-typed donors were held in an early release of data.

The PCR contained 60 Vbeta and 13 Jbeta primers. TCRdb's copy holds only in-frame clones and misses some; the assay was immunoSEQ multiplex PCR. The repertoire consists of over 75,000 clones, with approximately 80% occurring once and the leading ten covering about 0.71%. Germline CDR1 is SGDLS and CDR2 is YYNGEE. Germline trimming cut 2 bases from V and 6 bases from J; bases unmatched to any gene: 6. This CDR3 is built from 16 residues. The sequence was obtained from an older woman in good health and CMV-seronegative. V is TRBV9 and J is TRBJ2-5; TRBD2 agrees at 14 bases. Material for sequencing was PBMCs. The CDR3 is CASSVGLAGGEQTQYF. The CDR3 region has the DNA TGTGCCAGCAGCGTCGGACTAGCGGGAGGTGAACAGACCCAGTACTTC.